This T cell receptor (beta chain) was obtained from a study of long-term antiretroviral therapy in people with HIV. Study background: In the earliest collections, sampling predates the 2015 immediate-ART recommendation by about a decade.

They ran version v3.0 of the immunoSEQ assay at survey level. Sequencing was intended to reach about 35,000-50,000 T-cell genomes per sample. Sequencing used immunoSEQ multiplex PCR; TCRdb keeps in-frame clones, though not all of them. The sample lists roughly 28,000 clones; over 75% were seen once. Findings and caveats of the study: Compared with controls, HIV repertoires showed narrower CDR3 length ranges.

As regards this clone: Antigen: not known.

CDR3 length equals 14 residues. Germline V CDR1 and CDR2: WSHSY, SAAADI. V dropped 2 bases and J dropped 0 bases, with 7 bases sitting between them. Sequences were derived from unsorted PBMCs, sampled 0.5 years after starting antiretroviral therapy. The sequence derives from a woman in her late teens or twenties with HIV. V usage is TRBV10-2 and J usage is TRBJ1-2; tentatively, D is TRBD1 (5 bases). CDR3 sequence reads: CASSETGANYGYTF. The CDR3 DNA reads as TGCGCCAGCAGTGAGACAGGAGCTAACTATGGCTACACCTTC.